Each of the 14 T cell receptor beta chains below was sequenced from the same sample in a study of cytomegalovirus exposure and HLA in healthy donors. PCR amplification relied on 60 Vbeta primers (plus 13 Jbeta primers). Clones were read by immunoSEQ multiplex PCR, and TCRdb kept only the in-frame ones, dropping some. The data contain 90,000 to 150,000 clones, roughly 80% of them seen just once; the ten biggest clones take up roughly 3.5%. Sample: PBMCs. These receptors were obtained from a woman in her twenties or thirties in good health and CMV-seropositive.

The chain couples TRBV7-6 to TRBJ2-7, with 8 bases lining up with TRBD1. Germline V lookup: CDR1 SGHVS, CDR2 FNYEAQ. CDR3 length: 17 residues. Germline trimming cut 5 bases from V and 2 bases from J; bases unmatched to any gene: 14. The CDR3 region has the DNA TGTGCCAGCAGCAACCCCCCCGGACAGGGCCTTACCTACGAGCAGTACTTC. Its protein is CASSNPPGQGLTYEQYF.

This chain connects TRBV7-7 to TRBJ2-2; tentative D call: TRBD2 (5 bases). In germline, CDR1 is SSHAT, CDR2 FNYEAQ (reference sequence). Trimming took off 7 bases at V and 1 base at J, with 16 bases between the two ends. The CDR3 sequence is 16 residues long. Here the CDR3 DNA reads TGTGCCAGCACCTCTTTACGGGGAAGGAACACCGGGGAGCTGTTTTTT. The encoded protein is CASTSLRGRNTGELFF.

V gene TRBV20-1 combines with J gene TRBJ2-3, with unresolved D. Germline V gene sequence: CDR1 DFQATT, CDR2 SNEGSKA (reference sequence). The V end lost 3 bases, the J end lost 4 bases, and 5 bases lay between the germline ends. The CDR3 spans 11 residues. Here the CDR3 DNA reads TGCAGTGCTAGGCGTGCAGATACGCAGTATTTT. The encoded protein is CSARRADTQYF.

This clone is classed as medium-sized (0.01 to 0.1%). The chain couples TRBV6-5 to TRBJ2-2; D possibly corresponds to TRBD2 (5 bases). Germline CDR1 and CDR2: MNHEY and SVGAGI. This CDR3 spans 14 amino acids. V dropped 6 bases and J dropped 6 bases, with 14 bases sitting between them. The CDR3 DNA sequence: TGTGCCAGCAGCCCTAGCTTTTTCCCCGGGGAGCTGTTTTTT. Amino acid sequence: CASSPSFFPGELFF.

About this clone itself: The sample contains more than one DNA sequence encoding this CDR3. The chain couples TRBV18 to TRBJ1-6; TRBD1 matches at 7 bases. Germline V gene data show CDR1 as KGHSH and CDR2 as LQKENI. V dropped 5 bases and J dropped 7; count of bases not matched to a gene: 2. This CDR3 is 13 amino acids long. CDR3 bases: TGTGCCAGCTCAGACAGGGAAAATTCACCCCTCCACTTT. This codes for CASSDRENSPLHF.

The chain recombines TRBV6-5 with TRBJ1-5; 8 bases fit TRBD1. The V gene end was trimmed by 5 bases and the J gene end by 7 bases; junction bases not matched to a gene: 7. The CDR3 covers 14 residues. Germline loops: CDR1 MNHEY, CDR2 SVGAGI. The CDR3 loop reads CASSNRGMGQPQHF. CDR3 nucleotide sequence: TGTGCCAGCAGTAACAGGGGGATGGGGCAGCCCCAGCATTTT.

The V call is TRBV19, the J call TRBJ1-5; 7 nucleotides line up with TRBD1. V trimming: 6 bases; J trimming: 4 bases; junction bases outside the gene matches: 9. This CDR3 region has 15 residues. CDR1 and CDR2 (germline): LNHDA, SQIVND (reference sequence). CDR3 sequence: CASRITGAGNQPQHF. The CDR3 nucleotides read TGTGCCAGTAGAATAACAGGGGCTGGAAATCAGCCCCAGCATTTT.

This clone turned up a few times. CDR3 in DNA: TGTGCCAGCAGCTCTCAAAACGGCGGGAGCTATGGCTACACCTTC. It is translated as CASSSQNGGSYGYTF. The genes are TRBV7-2 and TRBJ1-2; D remains ambiguous. Trimming stripped 4 bases from V and 4 bases from J, with 16 bases between. The germline gives CDR1 SGHTA, CDR2 FQGNSA. The CDR3 consists of 15 residues.

V gene TRBV7-8 combines with J gene TRBJ2-5, with TRBD2 identical over 7 bases. V lost 1 base and J lost 4; bases outside the gene matches: 9. The CDR3 is 16 amino acids. In germline, CDR1 is SGHVS, CDR2 FQNEAQ. CDR3 amino acids: CASSLGGGSFGETQYF. The CDR3 DNA is TGTGCCAGCAGCTTAGGCGGGGGTTCCTTCGGAGAGACCCAGTACTTC.

In DNA, the CDR3 is TGCGCCAGCAGCCCGGGGGGGGGTCGGGAGTACTTC. It specifies CASSPGGGREYF. V gene TRBV5-1 combines with J gene TRBJ2-7; TRBD2 agrees at 8 bases. This CDR3 has 12 residues. Germline V gives CDR1 SGHRS, CDR2 YFSETQ. The junction had 8 bases not matched to a gene; V was cut back by 4 bases and J by 11 bases.

This clone was recorded a few times. The chain combines TRBV2 with TRBJ1-2; D remains ambiguous. The CDR3 has 13 amino acids. V dropped 2 bases and J dropped 4 bases, with 8 bases sitting between them. Germline V gives CDR1 SNHLY, CDR2 FYNNEI. CDR3 DNA sequence: TGTGCCAGCAGTGAAACACGGAGCTATGGCTACACCTTC. It specifies CASSETRSYGYTF.

This rearrangement joins TRBV19 to TRBJ2-3; the match to TRBD2 covers 9 bases. Trimming at V came to 6 bases and at J to 2 bases, leaving 3 bases not matched to a gene. The CDR3 extends over 14 amino acids. The germline gives CDR1 LNHDA, CDR2 SQIVND (reference sequence). The CDR3 region has the DNA TGTGCCAGTAGGACTAGCGGAACCACAGATACGCAGTATTTT. Translating gives CASRTSGTTDTQYF.

CDR3 in amino acids: CASSLGGPTNYGYTF. CDR3 DNA sequence: TGTGCCAGCAGCTTGGGGGGGCCCACAAACTATGGCTACACCTTC. The chain has TRBV5-5 and TRBJ1-2, with D perhaps matching TRBD1 (6 bases). CDR3 length equals 15 residues. Germline V gene sequence: CDR1 SGHKS, CDR2 YYEKEE (reference sequence). Trimming took off 0 bases at V and 2 bases at J, with 11 bases between the two ends. The full variable domain, rest sourced from reference TRBV5-5 and TRBJ1-2, is DAGVTQSPTHLIKTRGQQVTLRCSPISGHKSVSWYQQVLGQGPQFIFQYYEKEERGRGNFPDRFSARQFPNYSSELNVNALLLGDSALYLCASSLGGPTNYGYTFGSGTRLTVV.

Written as DNA, the CDR3 is TGTGCCACCAGCAAAGGACAGGGGAGGCGTTCCAATCAGCCCCAGCATTTT. It translates to CATSKGQGRRSNQPQHF. This chain links TRBV15 with TRBJ1-5; 9 bases map to TRBD1. V trimming: 4 bases; J trimming: 3 bases; junction bases outside the gene matches: 10. The CDR3 has 17 residues. The germline V gene encodes CDR1 LNHNV and CDR2 YYDKDF (reference sequence).